These T cell receptor gamma chains were read from a single sample in a study of Vδ1+ human thymocytes. TCRdb re-processed the multiplex PCR reads using CATT. The repertoire includes about 27,000 gamma-chain clones, 20% of them detected once, and less than 2% sits in the top ten. Sequences were obtained from Vdelta1+ gamma-delta thymocytes from the thymus. These receptors came from a boy under two years old who had congenital heart surgery. CDR3s include the opening cysteine and the closing phenylalanine or tryptophan. Size values are once, few and many counts, or a class for expanded clones, and some rows have none.

j_gene	v_gene	abundance	CDR3aa	CDR3nt
TRGJ1/TRGJ2	TRGV9	few	CAFGGKKLF	TGTGCCTTCGGGGGCAAGAAACTCTTT
TRGJ1/TRGJ2	TRGV3	few	CATWKIAIKKLF	TGTGCCACCTGGAAAATTGCCATTAAGAAACTCTTT
TRGJ1/TRGJ2	TRGV4	-	CATWGYKKLF	TGTGCCACCTGGGGGTATAAGAAACTCTTT
TRGJ1/TRGJ2	TRGV5	-	CATWDRPIRNYYKKLF	TGTGCCACCTGGGACAGGCCGATACGCAATTATTATAAGAAACTCTTT
TRGJ1/TRGJ2	TRGV3	few	CATWDSPSYYYKKLF	TGTGCCACCTGGGACAGTCCTTCCTATTATTATAAGAAACTCTTT
TRGJ1/TRGJ2	TRGV2	few	CATWDGRYYKKLF	TGTGCCACCTGGGACGGACGATATTATAAGAAACTCTTT
TRGJP1	TRGV2	few	CATWDGQWKIF	TGTGCCACCTGGGACGGGCAGTGGAAGATATTT
TRGJ1/TRGJ2	TRGV2	-	CATWDGLGYKKLF	TGTGCCACCTGGGACGGGCTAGGCTATAAGAAACTCTTT
TRGJ1/TRGJ2	TRGV3	-	CATWGPNYYKKLF	TGTGCCACCTGGGGCCCTAATTATTATAAGAAACTCTTT
TRGJ1/TRGJ2	TRGV9	few	CALWDPSGLRKLF	TGTGCCTTGTGGGACCCCTCGGGGCTAAGGAAACTCTTT
TRGJ1/TRGJ2	TRGV5	few	CATWKLKKLF	TGTGCCACCTGGAAACTTAAGAAACTCTTT
TRGJP1	TRGV3	-	CATWDMTGWFKIF	TGTGCCACCTGGGACATGACTGGCTGGTTCAAGATATTT
TRGJ1/TRGJ2	TRGV3	-	CATWDFCDKKLF	TGTGCCACCTGGGACTTCTGCGATAAGAAACTCTTT
TRGJ1/TRGJ2	TRGV3	few	CATWGDRGYKKLF	TGTGCCACCTGGGGCGACAGGGGATATAAGAAACTCTTT
TRGJ1/TRGJ2	TRGV4	few	CATWDHCRKLF	TGTGCCACCTGGGATCATTGTCGGAAACTCTTT
TRGJP2	TRGV5	-	CATWPSSDWIKTF	TGTGCCACCTGGCCTAGTAGTGATTGGATCAAGACGTTT
TRGJ1/TRGJ2	TRGV3	-	CATWDPQGYKKLF	TGTGCCACCTGGGACCCCCAGGGTTATAAGAAACTCTTT
TRGJ1/TRGJ2	TRGV5	-	CATWDRRGKKLF	TGTGCCACCTGGGACAGGCGGGGGAAGAAACTCTTT
TRGJP2	TRGV4	few	CATWSLDAVKYSSDWIKTF	TGTGCCACCTGGTCGCTGGATGCCGTCAAATATAGTAGTGATTGGATCAAGACGTTT
TRGJ1/TRGJ2	TRGV2	medium-sized	CATWDGQYYKKLF	TGTGCCACCTGGGACGGGCAGTATTATAAGAAACTCTTT
TRGJ1/TRGJ2	TRGV8	few	CATWDLPYYKKLF	TGTGCCACCTGGGATCTACCTTATTATAAGAAACTCTTT
TRGJ1/TRGJ2	TRGV9	-	CALWEAYYKKLF	TGTGCCTTGTGGGAGGCGTACTATAAGAAACTCTTT
TRGJP1	TRGV5	few	CATWALTGWFKIF	TGTGCCACCTGGGCCCTCACTGGTTGGTTCAAGATATTT
TRGJP1	TRGV8	-	CATWDRRYTTGWFKIF	TGTGCCACCTGGGATAGAAGGTATACCACTGGTTGGTTCAAGATATTT
TRGJ1/TRGJ2	TRGV9	few	CALWEVKDYKKLF	TGTGCCTTGTGGGAGGTGAAAGATTATAAGAAACTCTTT
TRGJ1/TRGJ2	TRGV2	-	CATWDGSQGGYKKLF	TGTGCCACCTGGGACGGGTCTCAGGGGGGTTATAAGAAACTCTTT
TRGJ1/TRGJ2	TRGV4	-	CATWDKLPYKKLF	TGTGCCACCTGGGACAAACTCCCCTATAAGAAACTCTTT
TRGJ1/TRGJ2	TRGV4	-	CATWDGGYKKLF	TGTGCCACCTGGGATGGCGGATATAAGAAACTCTTT
TRGJ1/TRGJ2	TRGV2	-	CATWCRPYYKKLF	TGTGCCACCTGGTGCCGTCCATATTATAAGAAACTCTTT
TRGJ1/TRGJ2	TRGV9	-	CALWGPKKLF	TGTGCCTTGTGGGGACCAAAGAAACTCTTT
TRGJP2	TRGV3	-	CATWDRRGDSSDWIKTF	TGTGCCACCTGGGACAGGCGGGGGGATAGTAGTGATTGGATCAAGACGTTT
TRGJ1/TRGJ2	TRGV2	-	CATWENLEKLF	TGTGCCACCTGGGAGAATCTTGAGAAACTCTTT
TRGJ1/TRGJ2	TRGV2	few	CATWDGPLKLF	TGTGCCACCTGGGACGGGCCTTTGAAACTCTTT
TRGJP2	TRGV4	few	CATWVGPCCDWIKTF	TGTGCCACCTGGGTCGGGCCTTGTTGTGATTGGATCAAGACGTTT
TRGJ1/TRGJ2	TRGV3	-	CATWDLVYKKLF	TGTGCCACCTGGGATCTTGTTTATAAGAAACTCTTT
TRGJ1/TRGJ2	TRGV5	few	CATWDRPQKLF	TGTGCCACCTGGGACAGGCCTCAGAAACTCTTT